This entry lists 8 T cell receptor beta chains sequenced from one sample in a study of identifying expanded T cells in peripheral blood. Assay: immunoSEQ multiplex PCR; the TCRdb copy retains only in-frame clones and omits some. The table records some 90,000 clones, around 89% of them present only once. The source material was blood. The receptors were sampled from a person aged 18-70 years in good health.

The chain recombines TRBV30 with TRBJ1-1; D gene uncertain. Trimming cost V 2 bases and J 0 bases, with 7 bases left between them. This CDR3 has 13 residues. Germline CDR1 is GTSNPN and CDR2 is SVGIG (reference sequence). In DNA form, the CDR3 reads TGTGCCTGGAGTTTAGTAATGAACACTGAAGCTTTCTTT. Encoded protein: CAWSLVMNTEAFF. Complete variable domain (other parts from reference TRBV30 and TRBJ1-1): SQTIHQWPATLVQPVGSPLSLECTVEGTSNPNLYWYRQAAGRGLQLLFYSVGIGQISSEVPQNLSASRPQDRQFILSSKKLLLSDSGFYLCAWSLVMNTEAFFGQGTRLTVV.

This sequence joins TRBV4-1 and TRBJ1-2; D is uncertain. The CDR3 has 19 residues. V lost 1 base to trimming and J lost 4 bases, with 25 bases between them. Germline lookup yields CDR1 MGHRA and CDR2 YSYEKL. CDR3: CASSQVLVISAGSTYGYTF. For the CDR3, the DNA is TGCGCCAGCAGCCAAGTCTTAGTCATTAGCGCCGGGTCGACCTATGGCTACACCTTC.

The CDR3 sequence is CASSQDWAVDGELFF. CDR3 DNA: TGCGCCAGCAGCCAAGATTGGGCGGTGGACGGGGAGCTGTTTTTT. This chain joins TRBV4-3 and TRBJ2-2; D call uncertain. V lost 0 bases and J 7 bases, leaving 12 bases between the germline ends. Germline CDR1 and CDR2: LGHNA and YSLEER. This CDR3 has 15 amino acids.

This chain connects TRBV5-4 to TRBJ2-2; D is uncertain. V was cut by 2 bases and J by 1 base, with 12 bases left in between. The CDR3 length is 16 residues. Germline CDR1 and CDR2: SGHNT and YYREEE (reference sequence). This chain's CDR3 is CASSLDTDWNTGELFF. DNA of the CDR3: TGTGCCAGCAGCTTAGACACCGACTGGAACACCGGGGAGCTGTTTTTT. Drawing the rest from reference TRBV5-4 and TRBJ2-2, the complete variable domain is ETGVTQSPTHLIKTRGQQVTLRCSSQSGHNTVSWYQQALGQGPQFIFQYYREEENGRGNFPPRFSGLQFPNYSSELNVNALELDDSALYLCASSLDTDWNTGELFFGEGSRLTVL.

The gene calls are TRBV28 and TRBJ2-1, with TRBD2 matching over 9 bases. There are 14 residues in the CDR3. V was pared by 5 bases and J by 3 bases, with 2 bases of the junction left unmatched. CDR1 and CDR2 (germline): MDHEN, SYDVKM. The DNA of the CDR3 is TGTGCCAGCAGTGGCGGGGGGGTCTACAATGAGCAGTTCTTC. Translating it yields CASSGGGVYNEQFF.

This chain connects TRBV9 to TRBJ2-2, with D possibly matching TRBD2 (5 bases). V lost 0 bases to trimming and J lost 3 bases, with 9 bases between them. The germline V gene encodes CDR1 SGDLS and CDR2 YYNGEE. The length of the CDR3 is 15 residues. The CDR3 sequence is CASSVGGVDTGELFF. CDR3 in DNA: TGTGCCAGCAGCGTAGGGGGAGTAGACACCGGGGAGCTGTTTTTT.

The genes are TRBV11-2 and TRBJ2-5; 7 bases agree with TRBD2. V gave up 5 bases and J gave up 5 bases; unmatched junction bases: 11. The CDR3 covers 15 residues. In germline, CDR1 is SGHAT, CDR2 FQNNGV. The CDR3, as DNA: TGTGCCAGCAGCCACCTTCTACCCGGGGGGGAGACCCAGTACTTC. Protein product: CASSHLLPGGETQYF.

This clone was detected only a few times. The V gene is TRBV11-2, the J gene TRBJ1-2; weak D call: TRBD1 (6 bases). The CDR3 runs 15 residues. V was trimmed by 7 bases and J by 2 bases, leaving 17 bases between them. In germline, CDR1 is SGHAT, CDR2 FQNNGV. The CDR3 coding sequence is TGTGCCAGCACCCCACAGGGCGGCGGGAACTATGGCTACACCTTC. It specifies CASTPQGGGNYGYTF.